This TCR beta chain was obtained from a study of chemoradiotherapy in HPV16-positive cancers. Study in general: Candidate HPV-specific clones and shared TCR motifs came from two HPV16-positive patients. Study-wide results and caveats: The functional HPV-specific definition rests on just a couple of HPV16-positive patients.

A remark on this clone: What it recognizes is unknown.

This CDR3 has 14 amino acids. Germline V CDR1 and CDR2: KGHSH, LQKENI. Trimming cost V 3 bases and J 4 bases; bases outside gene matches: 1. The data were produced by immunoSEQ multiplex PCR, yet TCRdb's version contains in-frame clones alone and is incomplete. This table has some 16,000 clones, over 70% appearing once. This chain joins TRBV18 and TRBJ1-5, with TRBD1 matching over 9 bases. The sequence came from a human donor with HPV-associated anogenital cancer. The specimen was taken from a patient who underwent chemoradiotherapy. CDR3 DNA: TGTGCCAGCTCACCTGGGACAGGGAATCAGCCCCAGCATTTT. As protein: CASSPGTGNQPQHF.